A single sample is the source of the 14 T cell receptor beta chains below, sequenced in a study of identical twins. Each CDR3 protein gets one entry after TCRdb re-called the 5' RACE reads with MiXCR. This sample has about 550,000 distinct CDR3 sequences, with approximately 20% found just once. These data also formed part of another study, on yellow fever vaccine responses in identical twins.

Input material: CD4+ T cells sorted from blood. The receptor source for this set is a woman between 18 and 29 years old in good health.

This rearrangement joins TRBV2 to TRBJ2-5, with D hard to call. Trimming took off 1 base at V and 4 bases at J, with 10 bases between the two ends. Germline CDR1 SNHLY, CDR2 FYNNEI. The CDR3 runs to 14 residues. CDR3 sequence reads: CASSEEKVGETQYF. DNA of the CDR3: TGTGCCAGCAGTGAAGAGAAAGTCGGAGAGACCCAGTACTTC. Filled out from reference TRBV2 and TRBJ2-5, the complete variable domain reads EPEVTQTPSHQVTQMGQEVILRCVPISNHLYFYWYRQILGQKVEFLVSFYNNEISEKSEIFDDQFSVERPDGSNFTLKIRSTKLEDSAMYFCASSEEKVGETQYFGPGTRLLVL.

The chain employs TRBV3-1 and TRBJ2-3; D is uncertain. Trimming took off 1 base at V and 1 base at J, with 9 bases between the two ends. Germline V gene sequence: CDR1 LGHDT, CDR2 YNNKEL (reference sequence). The CDR3 runs 15 residues. The CDR3, as DNA: TGTGCCAGCAGCCAAGTGGTGTCGGGCACAGATACGCAGTATTTT. Protein: CASSQVVSGTDTQYF.

There are a few counts of this clonotype. The chain is built from TRBV2 and TRBJ2-1; 10 nucleotides align to TRBD1. This CDR3 spans 13 amino acids. Germline assignment: CDR1 SNHLY and CDR2 FYNNEI. J gave up 10 bases and V 6 bases, and 6 bases lay outside the gene matches. CDR3 residues: CASRETGGGEQFF. CDR3 in DNA: TGTGCCAGCAGGGAGACAGGGGGCGGGGAGCAGTTCTTC.

This clonotype was detected a few times. The J gene is TRBJ1-6, the V gene TRBV4-1; D possibly corresponds to TRBD1 (6 bases). V gave up 1 base and J gave up 14 bases, with 30 bases separating them. CDR3 length: 19 residues. CDR1 and CDR2 from the germline V gene are MGHRA and YSYEKL. The CDR3 DNA sequence: TGCGCCAGCAGCCAAGCTCTCGTCGGGGGCGCACCCTATTTAATCACCCTCCACTTT. It encodes CASSQALVGGAPYLITLHF.

V usage is TRBV2 and J usage is TRBJ2-2; 7 bases map to TRBD1. Germline V lookup: CDR1 SNHLY, CDR2 FYNNEI. With V trimmed by 7 bases and J by 1 base, 6 bases remained unmatched. The CDR3 extends over 15 amino acids. CDR3 nucleotide sequence: TGTGCCAGCAAAGGGACAGCGCAGAACACCGGGGAGCTGTTTTTT. This encodes CASKGTAQNTGELFF.

The chain is built from TRBV2 and TRBJ2-5; D is unclear. Germline loops: CDR1 SNHLY, CDR2 FYNNEI. The CDR3 contains 16 residues. Trimming took 2 bases from V and 5 from J, leaving 18 bases between them. CDR3 protein: CASSEFFGGVMETQYF. CDR3 DNA sequence: TGTGCCAGCAGTGAATTCTTCGGCGGAGTGATGGAGACCCAGTACTTC.

The rearrangement links TRBV28 to TRBJ1-3; D remains ambiguous. The CDR3 extends over 17 amino acids. Germline CDR1 MDHEN, CDR2 SYDVKM. Trimming took 7 bases from V and 0 from J, leaving 19 bases between them. The CDR3 sequence: CASTYAMRVLSGNTIYF. Written as DNA, the CDR3 is TGTGCCAGCACTTATGCTATGCGGGTGCTCTCTGGAAACACCATATATTTT.

This clonotype was counted a few times. The V call is TRBV2, the J call TRBJ2-5; 10 nucleotides line up with TRBD2. Germline CDR1 SNHLY, CDR2 FYNNEI. This CDR3 has 15 amino acids. The V segment lost 5 bases and the J segment 4 bases; nucleotides outside the gene matches: 7. CDR3 sequence reads: CASSIIAGGGETQYF. The CDR3 bases are TGTGCCAGCAGTATAATAGCGGGAGGAGGAGAGACCCAGTACTTC.

This clonotype has only a few counts. The J gene is TRBJ2-1, the V gene TRBV3-1, with a weak D call TRBD1 (5 bases). Trimming left V 2 bases short and J 8 bases short, with 10 bases between. The V gene's germline CDR1 is LGHDT and CDR2 YNNKEL (reference sequence). CDR3 length equals 13 residues. The chain's CDR3 is CASSQLIGDEQFF. Written as DNA, the CDR3 is TGTGCCAGCAGCCAACTCATAGGGGATGAGCAGTTCTTC.

This clonotype was picked up many times. The chain is built from TRBV4-2 and TRBJ1-2, with D uncertain. Germline CDR1 and CDR2: LGHNA and YNFKEQ. The CDR3 contains 15 residues. V lost 4 bases, J lost 3 bases, and 15 bases lay in between. Here the CDR3 reads CASSPSMGSDYGYTF. CDR3 DNA: TGTGCCAGCAGCCCAAGTATGGGTTCGGACTATGGCTACACCTTC.

This clonotype was detected only a few times. This rearrangement joins TRBV28 to TRBJ2-2; 14 bases are shared with TRBD2. CDR1 is MDHEN, CDR2 SYDVKM, per germline. The V segment lost 9 bases and the J segment 0 bases; nucleotides outside the gene matches: 3. CDR3 length: 16 residues. In DNA, the CDR3 is TGTGCCAGTTCGACTAGCGGGAGGGCGAACACCGGGGAGCTGTTTTTT. Its translation: CASSTSGRANTGELFF.

J is TRBJ1-2 and V is TRBV4-1; the match to TRBD1 covers 8 bases. The CDR3 spans 17 residues. The ends lost 0 bases at V and 6 bases at J; junction bases unmatched: 12. Per the germline V gene, CDR1 is MGHRA and CDR2 is YSYEKL. The CDR3 sequence: CASSQDVIRGLNNGYTF. CDR3 sequence (DNA): TGCGCCAGCAGCCAAGATGTGATCAGGGGGCTTAATAATGGCTACACCTTC.

This chain links TRBV19 with TRBJ2-7, with 9 bases matching TRBD2. This CDR3 spans 14 amino acids. Germline CDR1 reads LNHDA; CDR2 reads SQIVND (reference sequence). With V trimmed by 7 bases and J by 2 bases, 6 bases remained unmatched. The CDR3 sequence: CASTPTSGTYEQYF. CDR3 coding DNA: TGTGCCAGTACCCCGACTAGCGGTACCTACGAGCAGTACTTC.

This clonotype has more than one count but fewer than ten. This chain connects TRBV19 to TRBJ2-5, with TRBD1 matching 8 bases. CDR1 and CDR2 (germline): LNHDA, SQIVND (reference sequence). The CDR3 loop spans 14 amino acids. V gave up 5 bases and J gave up 4 bases; unmatched junction bases: 6. The CDR3 region has the DNA TGTGCCAGTAGTCCCCGGACAGGGAGAGAGACCCAGTACTTC. Its translation: CASSPRTGRETQYF.